The rows below give T cell receptor beta chains drawn from one sample of a study of control samples from healthy donors and cancer patients. Here immunoSEQ multiplex PCR was the method, and the copy in TCRdb shows in-frame clones only, minus some. The sample lists tens of thousands of clones, 88% seen once, with around 15% in the top ten. The sample taken for sequencing was blood. These receptors all come from a woman in her seventies in good health. Both conserved end residues are part of each CDR3. Each record gives: J gene, V gene, clone size, D gene, CDR3 DNA, CDR3 protein. A D gene is named only where the DNA matches it firmly. Part of the rows lack a size; the others show once, few, many or a class for expanded clones.

J: TRBJ2-1; V: TRBV6-6; size: -; D: -; DNA: TGTGCCAGCATTTTTAGCGGCGATGAGCAGTTCTTC; CDR3: CASIFSGDEQFF
J: TRBJ2-2; V: TRBV27; size: -; D: TRBD2; DNA: TGTGCCAGCAGCCCTTGGGCTAGCGGGAGGGCCGGCGGGGAGCTGTTTTTT; CDR3: CASSPWASGRAGGELFF
J: TRBJ1-2; V: TRBV25-1; size: -; D: TRBD1; DNA: TGTGCCAGCAGCGCAGGACAGGGTGGTGGCTACACCTTC; CDR3: CASSAGQGGGYTF
J: TRBJ1-1; V: TRBV4-1; size: once; D: TRBD1; DNA: TGCGCCAGCAGCCCAAAGGGACAGGCTTATGAAGCTTTCTTT; CDR3: CASSPKGQAYEAFF
J: TRBJ2-3; V: TRBV7-9; size: -; D: -; DNA: TGTGCCAGCAGCCAAGACCCGTCGGGAGATACGCAGTATTTT; CDR3: CASSQDPSGDTQYF
J: TRBJ1-4; V: TRBV2; size: few; D: TRBD1; DNA: TGTGCCAGCACCCGGGACAGCACAACTAATGAAAAACTGTTTTTT; CDR3: CASTRDSTTNEKLFF
J: TRBJ1-2; V: TRBV24-1; size: -; D: -; DNA: TGTGCCACCAGTGATCAAGGGTTCTATGGCTACACCTTC; CDR3: CATSDQGFYGYTF
J: TRBJ2-1; V: TRBV11-2; size: -; D: -; DNA: TGTGCCAGCAGCTTAACCGATAGCTCCTACAATGAGCAGTTCTTC; CDR3: CASSLTDSSYNEQFF
J: TRBJ1-1; V: TRBV6-5; size: -; D: -; DNA: TGTGCCAGCAGTTACTCTCGGGGGATGAACACTGAAGCTTTCTTT; CDR3: CASSYSRGMNTEAFF
J: TRBJ1-6; V: TRBV11-2; size: -; D: -; DNA: TGTGCCAGCAGCTTATCCTATAATTCACCCCTCCACTTT; CDR3: CASSLSYNSPLHF
J: TRBJ1-2; V: TRBV18; size: -; D: TRBD1; DNA: TGTGCCAGCTCACCGGCAAGCGGGACAGTCTCGTATTCCTTC; CDR3: CASSPASGTVSYSF
J: TRBJ1-6; V: TRBV7-8; size: -; D: -; DNA: TGTGCCAGCAGCCTGGGACAAAATTCACCCCTCCACTTT; CDR3: CASSLGQNSPLHF
J: TRBJ2-1; V: TRBV5-6; size: -; D: -; DNA: TGTGCCAGCAGCTTGTTGGGGGTTGAATATGAGCAGTTCTTC; CDR3: CASSLLGVEYEQFF
J: TRBJ1-6; V: TRBV5-1; size: -; D: TRBD1; DNA: TGCGCCAGCAGCACGACAGGGTTTAATTCACCCCTCCACTTT; CDR3: CASSTTGFNSPLHF
J: TRBJ2-5; V: TRBV5-1; size: few; D: TRBD2; DNA: TGCGCCAGCAGCATCAATATAGCGGGAGTAGGAGAGACCCAGTACTTC; CDR3: CASSINIAGVGETQYF
J: TRBJ1-6; V: TRBV5-1; size: -; D: -; DNA: TGCGCCAGCAGCTTGGCAGGGATGGGTTCACCCCTCCACTTT; CDR3: CASSLAGMGSPLHF
J: TRBJ1-5; V: TRBV4-1; size: -; D: -; DNA: TGCGCCAGCAGCCAAGAACAATCAATTTTGACAATGGCTCAGCCCCAGCATTTT; CDR3: CASSQEQSILTMAQPQHF
J: TRBJ2-7; V: TRBV5-1; size: -; D: -; DNA: TGCGCCAGCAGCTTGCAGGGGACCGGCTCCTACGAGCAGTACTTC; CDR3: CASSLQGTGSYEQYF
J: TRBJ1-1; V: TRBV5-4; size: -; D: -; DNA: TGTGCCAGCAGCTTAGGACGGAACACTGAAGCTTTCTTT; CDR3: CASSLGRNTEAFF
J: TRBJ2-3; V: TRBV18; size: -; D: -; DNA: TGTGCCAGCTCACCCTTATCAGGTTCTAGCACAGATACGCAGTATTTT; CDR3: CASSPLSGSSTDTQYF
J: TRBJ1-1; V: TRBV5-6; size: -; D: TRBD1; DNA: TGTGCCAGCAGCTTGACAGGGGGCGCGGTCACTGAAGCTTTCTTT; CDR3: CASSLTGGAVTEAFF
J: TRBJ2-7; V: TRBV6-5; size: -; D: -; DNA: TGTGCCAGCAGTTACACCGCCGGGAAGGGATACTACGAACAGTACTTC; CDR3: CASSYTAGKGYYEQYF
J: TRBJ1-1; V: TRBV5-4; size: -; D: -; DNA: TGTGCCAGCAGCTCCCTGGGCCGGGACACTGAAGCTTTCTTT; CDR3: CASSSLGRDTEAFF
J: TRBJ2-3; V: TRBV11-3; size: -; D: TRBD2; DNA: TGTGCCAGCAGCTTAGGGGGACTAGCGGGGGTCACAGATACGCAGTATTTT; CDR3: CASSLGGLAGVTDTQYF
J: TRBJ1-5; V: TRBV7-2; size: -; D: -; DNA: TGTGCCAGCAGCTTATTCGAGAATCAGCCCCAGCATTTT; CDR3: CASSLFENQPQHF
J: TRBJ2-1; V: TRBV7-9; size: -; D: -; DNA: TGTGCCAGCAGCTTCGGAGATGAGCAGTTCTTC; CDR3: CASSFGDEQFF
J: TRBJ2-7; V: TRBV6-2/TRBV6-3; size: few; D: TRBD2; DNA: TGTGCCAGCAGTTTCACGGGACTAGCGGGCTCCTACGAGCAGTACTTC; CDR3: CASSFTGLAGSYEQYF
J: TRBJ1-5; V: TRBV4-2; size: -; D: -; DNA: TGTGCCAGCAGCCAGGCTGCGAGTAGCAATCAGCCCCAGCATTTT; CDR3: CASSQAASSNQPQHF
J: TRBJ2-3; V: TRBV6-4; size: -; D: TRBD2; DNA: TGTGCCAGCAGTGAAGCTAGCGGGGGGTTCACAGATACGCAGTATTTT; CDR3: CASSEASGGFTDTQYF
J: TRBJ2-3; V: TRBV5-4; size: few; D: -; DNA: TGTGCCAGCAGCCATTCCCGCACAGATACGCAGTATTTT; CDR3: CASSHSRTDTQYF
J: TRBJ2-1; V: TRBV19; size: -; D: -; DNA: TGTGCCAGTAGTATCTCCCCTCAAAATGAGCAGTTCTTC; CDR3: CASSISPQNEQFF
J: TRBJ1-5; V: TRBV30; size: -; D: -; DNA: TGTGCCGTTGATCAGGGAAATCAGCCCCAGCATTTT; CDR3: CAVDQGNQPQHF
J: TRBJ2-5; V: TRBV12-3/TRBV12-4; size: -; D: -; DNA: TGTGCCAGCAGGAATGGGGGGACCCAGTACTTC; CDR3: CASRNGGTQYF
J: TRBJ2-1; V: TRBV18; size: -; D: TRBD2; DNA: TGTGCCAGCTCACGAACCGGGACTAGCGGTAGAAATGAGCAGTTCTTC; CDR3: CASSRTGTSGRNEQFF
J: TRBJ2-1; V: TRBV7-7; size: -; D: -; DNA: TGTGCTAGCAGCTTGGAGACAGGTTCCGATGAGCAGTTCTTC; CDR3: CASSLETGSDEQFF
J: TRBJ1-2; V: TRBV4-3; size: few; D: -; DNA: TGCGCCAGCAGCCAAGATCAGGGATCGGACTATGGCTACACCTTC; CDR3: CASSQDQGSDYGYTF
J: TRBJ2-7; V: TRBV5-4; size: -; D: -; DNA: TGTGCCAGCAGCTTGGGGGGCAGAGCCTCCTACGAGCAGTACTTC; CDR3: CASSLGGRASYEQYF
J: TRBJ1-1; V: TRBV9; size: -; D: -; DNA: TGTGCCAGCAGCAGACAATGGACTGAAGCTTTCTTT; CDR3: CASSRQWTEAFF
J: TRBJ2-5; V: TRBV19; size: -; D: -; DNA: TGTGCCAGTAGTACCCGCATGCCCCGGGAGACCCAGTACTTC; CDR3: CASSTRMPRETQYF
J: TRBJ1-2; V: TRBV7-9; size: -; D: TRBD1; DNA: TGTGCCAGCAGCTTAGGACAGGGCCCCTATGGCTACACCTTC; CDR3: CASSLGQGPYGYTF
J: TRBJ2-2; V: TRBV28; size: -; D: -; DNA: TGTGCCTCAATGGGACCGACCACCGGGGAGCTGTTTTTT; CDR3: CASMGPTTGELFF
J: TRBJ2-2; V: TRBV7-2; size: -; D: -; DNA: TGTGCCAGCAGCTTAGGGGTCTCGAACACCGGGGAGCTGTTTTTT; CDR3: CASSLGVSNTGELFF
J: TRBJ1-6; V: TRBV11-2; size: few; D: -; DNA: TGTGCCAGCAGCTTCTTGGACACGGGTTCACCCCTCCACTTT; CDR3: CASSFLDTGSPLHF
J: TRBJ2-5; V: TRBV12-5; size: few; D: -; DNA: TGTGCTAGTGGTTTGACTTGGGGAGAGACCCAGTACTTC; CDR3: CASGLTWGETQYF
J: TRBJ2-2; V: TRBV5-1; size: -; D: -; DNA: TGCGCCAGCAGCTTGGCCCCTCCCACCGGGGAGCTGTTTTTT; CDR3: CASSLAPPTGELFF
J: TRBJ2-6; V: TRBV19; size: -; D: -; DNA: TGTGCCAGTAGTATTGTCAGGTCGTTCTCTGGGGCCAACGTCCTGACTTTC; CDR3: CASSIVRSFSGANVLTF
J: TRBJ2-7; V: TRBV2; size: -; D: -; DNA: TGTGCCAGCAGTGAGGGGCGGGGGCTCTCCTACGAGCAGTACTTC; CDR3: CASSEGRGLSYEQYF
J: TRBJ1-2; V: TRBV27; size: -; D: -; DNA: TGTGCCAGCAGTAGGATGGGGTATGGCTACACCTTC; CDR3: CASSRMGYGYTF
J: TRBJ1-1; V: TRBV3-1/TRBV3-2; size: -; D: TRBD1; DNA: TGTGCCAGCAGCGACTCCGACAGGGAGGCTGAAGCTTTCTTT; CDR3: CASSDSDREAEAFF
J: TRBJ1-1; V: TRBV6-1; size: -; D: TRBD1; DNA: TGTGCCAGCAGTGAAGTCTCGACAGGGGGGAACACTGAAGCTTTCTTT; CDR3: CASSEVSTGGNTEAFF
J: TRBJ1-1; V: TRBV19; size: -; D: -; DNA: TGTGCCAGTCGATCCCCCGGGGGAAACAACCTTGAAGCTTTCTTT; CDR3: CASRSPGGNNLEAFF
J: TRBJ2-7; V: TRBV25-1; size: -; D: TRBD2; DNA: TGTGCCAGCAGCGCTAGCGGGAGGGCCCTCTACGAGCAGTACTTC; CDR3: CASSASGRALYEQYF